These T cell receptor beta chains were read from a single sample in a study of cytomegalovirus exposure and HLA in healthy donors. The table came from immunoSEQ multiplex PCR; TCRdb's copy has only in-frame clones and leaves some out. The top ten hold around 0.8% of the sample, which has more than 300,000 clones, roughly 90% seen once. Material: PBMCs. These TCRs come from a woman under 30 in good health and CMV-seronegative. CDR3s include the opening cysteine and the closing phenylalanine or tryptophan. The order of the fields is D gene, clone size, V gene, J gene, CDR3 DNA, CDR3 protein. The D gene is left open where the match is weak. The listing skips clone size in some rows; elsewhere it reads once, few, many or a size class.

d_call: TRBD2; clone_size: NA; v_call: TRBV28; j_call: TRBJ2-3; cdr3_nt: TGTGCCAGCAGTGTCTGGGGGGGGAACACAGATACGCAGTATTTT; cdr3_aa: CASSVWGGNTDTQYF
d_call: TRBD1; clone_size: few; v_call: TRBV27; j_call: TRBJ1-6; cdr3_nt: TGTGCCAGCAGTTCGGGACAGTCGAATTCACCCCTCCACTTT; cdr3_aa: CASSSGQSNSPLHF
d_call: NA; clone_size: NA; v_call: TRBV28; j_call: TRBJ1-5; cdr3_nt: TGTGCCAGCAGTTTATGGGCAGGGGCTGACAGCAATCAGCCCCAGCATTTT; cdr3_aa: CASSLWAGADSNQPQHF
d_call: NA; clone_size: NA; v_call: TRBV2; j_call: TRBJ1-1; cdr3_nt: TGTGCCAGCAGTGAAGCGCTTGGACAACTGAACACTGAAGCTTTCTTT; cdr3_aa: CASSEALGQLNTEAFF
d_call: TRBD2; clone_size: NA; v_call: TRBV2; j_call: TRBJ2-1; cdr3_nt: TGTGCCGGACTAGCTATCAATGAGCAGTTCTTC; cdr3_aa: CAGLAINEQFF
d_call: TRBD1; clone_size: NA; v_call: TRBV29-1; j_call: TRBJ2-7; cdr3_nt: TGCAGCGCCTTAGGGACAGCCCTCGAGCAGTACTTC; cdr3_aa: CSALGTALEQYF
d_call: NA; clone_size: NA; v_call: TRBV28; j_call: TRBJ1-2; cdr3_nt: TGTGCCAGCAGTTTAACAGGGACAAACTATGGCTACACCTTC; cdr3_aa: CASSLTGTNYGYTF
d_call: NA; clone_size: NA; v_call: TRBV27; j_call: TRBJ2-3; cdr3_nt: TGTGCCAGCAGTTTACGTATCAGGGTGGATACGCAGTATTTT; cdr3_aa: CASSLRIRVDTQYF
d_call: TRBD1; clone_size: NA; v_call: TRBV30; j_call: TRBJ2-7; cdr3_nt: TGTGCCTGGGCCTACAGGGGAACCTACGAGCAGTACTTC; cdr3_aa: CAWAYRGTYEQYF
d_call: TRBD1; clone_size: few; v_call: TRBV18; j_call: TRBJ1-3; cdr3_nt: TGTGCCAGCTCACCCGTGACAGGGGATATTGGAAACACCATATATTTT; cdr3_aa: CASSPVTGDIGNTIYF
d_call: NA; clone_size: NA; v_call: TRBV6-6; j_call: TRBJ1-5; cdr3_nt: TGTGCCAGCAGTTATGCAGGGAATCAGCCCCAGCATTTT; cdr3_aa: CASSYAGNQPQHF
d_call: TRBD2; clone_size: NA; v_call: TRBV27; j_call: TRBJ2-1; cdr3_nt: TGTGCCAGCAGTTTATCGGGTAGCGGGAGATACGAGCAGTTCTTC; cdr3_aa: CASSLSGSGRYEQFF
d_call: TRBD2; clone_size: NA; v_call: TRBV5-1; j_call: TRBJ2-1; cdr3_nt: TGCGCCAGCAGCTTGTATAGCGGGAGCTCCTACAATGAGCAGTTCTTC; cdr3_aa: CASSLYSGSSYNEQFF
d_call: TRBD1; clone_size: NA; v_call: TRBV7-9; j_call: TRBJ1-1; cdr3_nt: TGTGCCAGCAGCCCAGGGGGGCTGGGCACTGAAGCTTTCTTT; cdr3_aa: CASSPGGLGTEAFF
d_call: TRBD1; clone_size: NA; v_call: TRBV6-1; j_call: TRBJ2-1; cdr3_nt: TGTGCCAGCATCTCTGACAGGGGAAACAATGAGCAGTTCTTC; cdr3_aa: CASISDRGNNEQFF
d_call: NA; clone_size: NA; v_call: TRBV5-6; j_call: TRBJ1-2; cdr3_nt: TGTGCCAGCAGCCCGTATCTAGGACAGATTCGGACCTATGGCTACACCTTC; cdr3_aa: CASSPYLGQIRTYGYTF
d_call: NA; clone_size: NA; v_call: TRBV4-1; j_call: TRBJ2-6; cdr3_nt: TGCGCCAGCAGCCAACACACAGGGCTTGGGGCCAACGTCCTGACTTTC; cdr3_aa: CASSQHTGLGANVLTF
d_call: NA; clone_size: NA; v_call: TRBV11-2; j_call: TRBJ1-5; cdr3_nt: TGTGCCAGCAGCTTAGACGTACAGGAAAATCAGCCCCAGCATTTT; cdr3_aa: CASSLDVQENQPQHF
d_call: TRBD2; clone_size: NA; v_call: TRBV11-2; j_call: TRBJ2-1; cdr3_nt: TGTGCCAGCAGCTTAGATAGCGGGAGGGCTTGGTATGAGCAGTTCTTC; cdr3_aa: CASSLDSGRAWYEQFF
d_call: NA; clone_size: NA; v_call: TRBV4-2; j_call: TRBJ2-3; cdr3_nt: TGTGCCAGCAGCCAAGAGCGGGATACGCAGTATTTT; cdr3_aa: CASSQERDTQYF
d_call: NA; clone_size: NA; v_call: TRBV27; j_call: TRBJ2-1; cdr3_nt: TGTGCCAGCAGTTTAGGGCATCCGGCTTACTACAATGAGCAGTTCTTC; cdr3_aa: CASSLGHPAYYNEQFF
d_call: TRBD2; clone_size: NA; v_call: TRBV5-1; j_call: TRBJ2-5; cdr3_nt: TGCGCCAGCAGCAATACCGGGACTAGCGGGACGGAGACCCAGTACTTC; cdr3_aa: CASSNTGTSGTETQYF
d_call: TRBD2; clone_size: NA; v_call: TRBV27; j_call: TRBJ2-1; cdr3_nt: TGTGCCAGCAGTAATATGGGGGGGGGTTCTCGCTACTACAATGAGCAGTTCTTC; cdr3_aa: CASSNMGGGSRYYNEQFF
d_call: TRBD1; clone_size: NA; v_call: TRBV30; j_call: TRBJ2-5; cdr3_nt: TGTGCCTGGAGTATCCTGTCCCAGGGGGCCCAGTACTTC; cdr3_aa: CAWSILSQGAQYF
d_call: NA; clone_size: NA; v_call: TRBV30; j_call: TRBJ1-1; cdr3_nt: TGTGCCTGGATGGATTATTCGGAGGGTTTCGCTTTCTTT; cdr3_aa: CAWMDYSEGFAFF
d_call: TRBD1; clone_size: NA; v_call: TRBV4-1; j_call: TRBJ1-4; cdr3_nt: TGCGCCAGCAGCCATGGAGCCTACAGGGGTGCAACTAATGAAAAACTGTTTTTT; cdr3_aa: CASSHGAYRGATNEKLFF
d_call: TRBD2; clone_size: NA; v_call: TRBV2; j_call: TRBJ2-2; cdr3_nt: TGTGCCAGCGTTACTAGCGGGAGTGACACCGGGGAGCTGTTTTTT; cdr3_aa: CASVTSGSDTGELFF
d_call: TRBD1; clone_size: NA; v_call: TRBV27; j_call: TRBJ1-2; cdr3_nt: TGTGCCAGCAGTTTAACAGGGGAAGTAGGCTACACCTTC; cdr3_aa: CASSLTGEVGYTF
d_call: NA; clone_size: NA; v_call: TRBV27; j_call: TRBJ2-7; cdr3_nt: TGTGCCAGCAGTGCCCGAGGACATATGATCTACGAGCAGTACTTC; cdr3_aa: CASSARGHMIYEQYF